This record covers a single T cell receptor (beta chain). A second PCR of roughly 6 to 12 cycles used a sample-barcoded 5' primer and a J-beta primer mix. Each CDR3 protein is one row after TCRdb ran MiXCR on the 5' RACE reads. The sample holds 500,000 to 550,000 distinct CDR3 sequences, 20% to 30% seen once. Trimming stripped 5 bases from V and 0 bases from J, with 19 bases between. This CDR3 has 17 residues. Germline V gene data show CDR1 as MNHNS and CDR2 as SASEGT. The data belong to a study of blood T cells in healthy people across ages. Another study also made use of these data, one on T cells of mothers and their children.

This TCR was sampled from a boy younger than 18 in good health. The genes are TRBV6-1 and TRBJ2-5; D may be TRBD1 or TRBD2 (5 bases each). Sequencing was performed on blood. The CDR3 DNA reads as TGTGCCAGCAGTCTTCCCAGAGGGGAAGGATACCAAGAGACCCAGTACTTC. It yields the protein CASSLPRGEGYQETQYF.